The entry that follows covers one TCR beta chain sequence. This clonotype was recorded only once. Its binding antigen is unknown. Base-call qualities are not available, and no considerably larger clone is one nucleotide away. A single read makes a weak case. CDR1 and CDR2 are read off the germline V gene as SGHTA and FQGNSA. Measured from the cysteine to the phenylalanine, the CDR3 is 20 residues long. Of the read, only the CDR3 DNA is kept; its 60 bases are in frame from base 1. V is cut back by 1 base and J by 7 bases, with 21 bases in the junction unmatched. This specimen belongs to a study of T and B cells in COVID-19 patients (dated by TCRdb to 2018 to 2020). The study in broad terms: Using TRB and IGH repertoire sequencing of peripheral blood, the study characterized adaptive immunity in COVID-19 patients who had active infection or had recovered. A recovered cohort was made up of more than 15 patients contributing under 25 samples, mostly after mild to moderate COVID-19 managed as outpatients. The recovered cohort had a median age of around 37 years, compared with around 67 years in the active-infection cohort. In the active-infection cohort, about 60% of the roughly 20 patients were critically ill and required mechanical ventilation or ECMO. Comorbidities linked to unfavorable COVID-19 outcome were present in 18 of the 20 patients in the active-infection cohort. Over 7.5 million TCR sequences were analysed in a TCR and BCR sequence repository that covered over 30 patients and some 72 time points. Two patients belonged to both the recovered and active cohorts because samples were available from active disease and after recovery. An age-matched reference group of approximately 39 healthy donors negative for COVID-19 antibodies served as the comparison for repertoire analyses. Up to about 10 follow-up blood samples were collected per patient, with some samples spanning different disease stages in the same individual. What the authors observed across the whole study: Few blood samples were available from mildly ill patients while symptoms were present, and early samples from severe cases were likewise scarce. Specific T cell subsets (CD4+/Treg/CD8+) and sorted SARS-CoV-2-responsive or tetramer+ T cells had not yet been sequenced, and these experiments were ongoing. In patients with COVID-19, the usage of TRBV/TRBJ genes was reported to be strongly skewed. TRB repertoires were found to be highly clonal in active COVID-19, whereas diversity and richness at recovery were found to rise above healthy donor levels. The recovered cohort had some 2,500 exclusive TCR clusters, including about 34 low-pGen clusters. The cohort was considered too small to assess HLA contributions to COVID-19 susceptibility or severity. The reported TCR clusters were stated to require prospective validation before clinical use.

Genomic DNA extracted from blood, in amounts of about 240-550 ng, served as the starting material for amplifying TRB repertoires. The data were produced on an Illumina MiSeq. Multiplex PCR with BIOMED2 TRB-A/B primer pools was used to amplify TRB rearrangements. Two consecutive PCRs added Illumina-compatible adapters and 7-nucleotide sample barcodes to the amplicons. All library PCRs used Phusion HS II polymerase. The amplicons were purified from gel with the NucleoSpin Gel and PCR Clean-up kit, measured on Qubit, and combined at around 4.2 nM. Before Illumina next-generation sequencing, the quality of the amplicon pool was assessed on an Agilent 2100 Bioanalyzer. The authors processed their data as follows. Annotation of TRB rearrangements was performed with MiXCR 3.0.8 using the default MiXCR reference library. Sequences with fewer than 2 reads and non-productive reads were filtered out, and every unique CDR3 nucleotide sequence was treated as a single clone. Clonality, diversity, richness and V-J gene usage were computed in R 3.5.1. GLIPH2 was used to cluster TCRs based on CDR3 similarity, and OLGA was used to calculate the generation probabilities. GLIPH2 clusters were kept only if they contained at least four unique TCR clonotypes found in at least three individuals. TCRdb's own reprocessing of the public reads used fastp at Q25 and MiXCR and kept productive beta chains. Rows merge per CDR3 protein into single entries with the most common DNA and genes. These V and J calls are TCRdb output, not the study's own analysis. The sample table lists about 17,000 distinct CDR3 sequences, approximately 30% of them with a count of one. 3.5% to 5.5% of the sample comes from the top ten.

This receptor was identified in a human donor who had recovered from COVID-19. The chain is encoded by TRBV7-2 joined to TRBJ2-5; a stretch of 10 junction bases matches TRBD2. The specimen sequenced was blood. The CDR3 corresponds to CASSLVSSGGSSTGAATQYF. The sequenced DNA is TGTGCCAGCAGCTTAGTGTCTAGCGGGGGCTCTAGCACAGGGGCGGCGACCCAGTACTTC.